These 13 T cell receptor beta chains came from one sample sequenced in a study of blood T cell repertoires in COVID-19. The assay was immunoSEQ multiplex PCR, and TCRdb's table has in-frame clones only and misses some. The table records over 100,000 clones, 75% to 85% of them present only once. Sample: peripheral blood. These receptors were collected from a man in his 70s with acute or convalescent COVID-19.

This clone was picked up a small number of times. The rearrangement links TRBV28 to TRBJ2-3, with D perhaps TRBD2 (6 bases). Looked up from germline, CDR1 is MDHEN and CDR2 is SYDVKM. The CDR3 length is 16 residues. V was cut by 6 bases and J by 2 bases, with 18 bases left in between. The CDR3 nucleotides are TGTGCCAGCAGCCGCAGCCGGGGGTTTGACACAGATACGCAGTATTTT. It specifies CASSRSRGFDTDTQYF.

The chain employs TRBV5-1 and TRBJ2-3, with D perhaps matching TRBD1 (6 bases). CDR3 length: 15 amino acids. Germline CDR1 reads SGHRS; CDR2 reads YFSETQ. V was cut by 3 bases and J by 5 bases, with 16 bases left in between. CDR3 nucleotide sequence: TGCGCCAGCAGCTATAAACAGGGTTCGGGAGATACGCAGTATTTT. Its translation is CASSYKQGSGDTQYF.

The chain uses TRBV19 and TRBJ2-3, with TRBD2 as a possible D gene (7 bases). CDR1 and CDR2 (germline): LNHDA, SQIVND (reference sequence). Trimming stripped 4 bases from V and 2 bases from J, with 13 bases between. This CDR3 contains 15 residues. Here the CDR3 reads CASSRGGHYTDTQYF. The CDR3 DNA reads as TGTGCCAGTAGTAGGGGGGGACACTACACAGATACGCAGTATTTT.

V and J are TRBV19 and TRBJ1-5, with 8 bases identical to TRBD1. Germline values: CDR1 LNHDA, CDR2 SQIVND (reference sequence). The CDR3 is made up of 16 amino acids. V shed 6 bases and J 1 base; nucleotides not matched to a gene: 8. The CDR3 DNA is TGTGCCAGTAGAGGAGCAGGGGGCTCGAGCAATCAGCCCCAGCATTTT. It specifies CASRGAGGSSNQPQHF.

V is TRBV6-5 and J is TRBJ1-1; D is unresolved. Germline CDR1 MNHEY, CDR2 SVGAGI. V lost 7 bases, J lost 1 base, and 16 bases lay in between. The CDR3 has 15 residues. CDR3 in amino acids: CASIIASSGNTEAFF. As DNA, the CDR3 is TGTGCCAGCATTATTGCGTCGAGTGGGAACACTGAAGCTTTCTTT.

This rearrangement joins TRBV29-1 to TRBJ2-7, with TRBD2 matching 11 bases. V was pared by 7 bases and J by 3 bases, with 5 bases of the junction left unmatched. The length of the CDR3 is 13 residues. The germline gives CDR1 SQVTM, CDR2 ANQGSEA. This CDR3 is CSATSGKNYEQYF. The CDR3 bases are TGCAGCGCGACTAGCGGGAAAAACTACGAGCAGTACTTC.

The V call is TRBV20-1, the J call TRBJ1-5; D gene ambiguous. The V end lost 7 bases, the J end lost 6 bases, and 10 bases lay between the germline ends. The CDR3 is 11 amino acids. CDR1 is DFQATT, CDR2 SNEGSKA, per germline (reference sequence). The CDR3 sequence is CSVRVRQPQHF. The CDR3 DNA reads TGCAGTGTACGAGTCCGTCAGCCCCAGCATTTT.

As for this clone: The junction departs from the called germline gene at one end, perhaps through a read error. V usage is TRBV7-8 and J usage is TRBJ1-2, with D perhaps TRBD1 (6 bases). The CDR3 totals 11 residues. CDR1 is SGHVS, CDR2 FQNEAQ, per germline. The CDR3 region is CASSQRGKSSF. Written as DNA, the CDR3 is TGTGCCAGCAGCCAAAGGGGGAAGAGTTCCTTC. Based on the CDR3 plus reference TRBV7-8 and TRBJ1-2, the full variable domain is GAGVSQSPRYKVAKRGQDVALRCDPISGHVSLFWYQQALGQGPEFLTYFQNEAQLDKSGLPSDRFFAERPEGSVSTLKIQRTQQEDSAVYLCASSQRGKSSFGSGTRLTVV.

The chain employs TRBV6-5 and TRBJ1-1; TRBD1 is a possible D gene (5 bases). Germline V CDR1 and CDR2: MNHEY, SVGAGI. Trimming took 6 bases from V and 0 from J, leaving 8 bases between them. This CDR3 contains 13 residues. CDR3 in amino acids: CASRTTVNTEAFF. CDR3 DNA sequence: TGTGCCAGCAGAACGACAGTGAACACTGAAGCTTTCTTT.

The chain employs TRBV6-5 and TRBJ2-7; D is undetermined. V was clipped by 5 bases and J by 0 bases, with 8 bases between them. The CDR3 spans 13 residues. The germline gives CDR1 MNHEY, CDR2 SVGAGI. The CDR3 DNA is TGTGCCAGCAGTCCGGCAGGCTCCTACGAGCAGTACTTC. Its protein is CASSPAGSYEQYF.

This clone occurred a few times. The rearrangement joins TRBV13 to TRBJ2-7; a possible D gene is TRBD1 (6 bases). The germline V gene has CDR1 PRHDT and CDR2 FYEKMQ (reference sequence). With 5 bases removed from V and 3 bases from J, the gap between germline ends came to 8 bases. CDR3 length: 12 amino acids. CDR3 sequence (DNA): TGTGCCAGCAGCGGCAGGGGCTACGAGCAGTACTTC. Residues: CASSGRGYEQYF.

V and J are TRBV29-1 and TRBJ1-2, with 7 positions matching TRBD1. With 0 bases clipped from V and 13 bases from J, the junction kept 11 bases outside the gene matches. Per the germline V gene, CDR1 is SQVTM and CDR2 is ANQGSEA. The CDR3 contains 13 residues. CDR3 loop: CSVEDRVGTETTF. CDR3 bases: TGCAGCGTTGAAGATCGGGTTGGGACAGAAACCACCTTC.

The chain couples TRBV7-3 to TRBJ2-3; weak D call: TRBD1 (6 bases). The CDR3 has 14 amino acids. V was cut by 2 bases and J by 0 bases, with 6 bases left in between. Germline V gene data show CDR1 as SGHTA and CDR2 as FQGTGA. In nucleotides, the CDR3 is TGTGCCAGCAGCTTAGGGACAAGCACAGATACGCAGTATTTT. Protein product: CASSLGTSTDTQYF. The full variable domain, rest sourced from reference TRBV7-3 and TRBJ2-3, is GAGVSQTPSNKVTEKGKYVELRCDPISGHTALYWYRQSLGQGPEFLIYFQGTGAADDSGLPNDRFFAVRPEGSVSTLKIQRTERGDSAVYLCASSLGTSTDTQYFGPGTRLTVL.